These T cell receptor beta chains were read from a single sample in a study of long-term antiretroviral therapy in people with HIV. Repertoires were generated with immunoSEQ multiplex PCR, while TCRdb's copy carries only in-frame clones and drops some. The table lists approximately 22,000 clones, just over 85% of them singletons, with about 4.5% in the top ten. Source: unsorted PBMCs, taken 1.3 years after starting antiretroviral therapy. These receptors came from a man aged 55 to 70 with HIV. CDR3s include the opening cysteine and the closing phenylalanine or tryptophan. The D gene is left open where the match is weak. Clone size is not always given. Where it is, it says once, few, many or a class for expanded clones.

TRBV2	-	TRBJ2-7	-	13	TGTGCCAGTAACAACGGGGGCCAGGCGGGGCAGTACTTC	CASNNGGQAGQYF
TRBV9	-	TRBJ2-1	-	16	TGTGCCAGCAGCGTAGATCTCCAGTTCTCCTACAATGAGCAGTTCTTC	CASSVDLQFSYNEQFF
TRBV6-6	TRBD2	TRBJ2-3	-	16	TGTGCCAGCAGCAAGACTAGCGGGGTCAGCACAGATACGCAGTATTTT	CASSKTSGVSTDTQYF
TRBV18	TRBD1	TRBJ2-3	-	18	TGTGCCAGCTCACCACAGAGGACAGGGGAGGATCGCACAGATACGCAGTATTTT	CASSPQRTGEDRTDTQYF
TRBV4-3	TRBD1	TRBJ1-2	-	16	TGCGCCAGCAGCCAAGAGGTCCCGGGACAGAGCTATGGCTACACCTTC	CASSQEVPGQSYGYTF
TRBV7-9	-	TRBJ2-7	-	15	TGTGCCAGCAGCATGGGGACTGCATCGTGGTACGAGCAGTACTTC	CASSMGTASWYEQYF
TRBV5-6	-	TRBJ1-1	-	11	TGTGCCAGCAGCTCGGGGGGGAAGGCTTTCTTT	CASSSGGKAFF
TRBV6-5	-	TRBJ1-1	-	14	TGTGCCAGCAGTTACTCGAAGGGCTGGGGGCAAGCTTTCTTT	CASSYSKGWGQAFF
TRBV5-4	TRBD1	TRBJ1-1	once	16	TGTGCCAGCAGCTTGGGGGACAGGGGGCAGGACACTGAAGCTTTCTTT	CASSLGDRGQDTEAFF
TRBV30	TRBD2	TRBJ2-7	-	12	TGTGCCTGGGCCCCGGCGGGGGGCGAGCAGTACTTC	CAWAPAGGEQYF
TRBV20-1	-	TRBJ1-1	-	11	TGCAGTGCTTTGGGGCAATCTGAAGCTTTCTTT	CSALGQSEAFF
TRBV5-1	-	TRBJ2-5	-	14	TGCGCCAGCAGCTTGGCTGGCAGACAAGAGACCCAGTACTTC	CASSLAGRQETQYF
TRBV5-1	-	TRBJ1-2	-	16	TGCGCCAGCACCCTTGTGGGAGGAGAGGGGCACTATGGCTACACCTTC	CASTLVGGEGHYGYTF
TRBV28	-	TRBJ1-2	-	13	TGTGCCAGCATGTCTGGGCAGCGGGATGGCTACACCTTC	CASMSGQRDGYTF
TRBV4-3	TRBD2	TRBJ2-5	-	17	TGCGCCAGCAGCCAAGACCGGAGACTAGCGGGTTGGGGGACCCAGTACTTC	CASSQDRRLAGWGTQYF
TRBV5-4	-	TRBJ2-5	-	14	TGTGCCAGCAGCTTGGGGGCAGCGGAAGAGACCCAGTACTTC	CASSLGAAEETQYF
TRBV5-8	TRBD2	TRBJ2-5	-	15	TGTGCCAGCATCCTGGGACTAGCGGTCCAAGAGACCCAGTACTTC	CASILGLAVQETQYF
TRBV18	-	TRBJ2-7	-	14	TGTGCCAGCTCACAGCGACAGTCCTCCTACGAGCAGTACTTC	CASSQRQSSYEQYF